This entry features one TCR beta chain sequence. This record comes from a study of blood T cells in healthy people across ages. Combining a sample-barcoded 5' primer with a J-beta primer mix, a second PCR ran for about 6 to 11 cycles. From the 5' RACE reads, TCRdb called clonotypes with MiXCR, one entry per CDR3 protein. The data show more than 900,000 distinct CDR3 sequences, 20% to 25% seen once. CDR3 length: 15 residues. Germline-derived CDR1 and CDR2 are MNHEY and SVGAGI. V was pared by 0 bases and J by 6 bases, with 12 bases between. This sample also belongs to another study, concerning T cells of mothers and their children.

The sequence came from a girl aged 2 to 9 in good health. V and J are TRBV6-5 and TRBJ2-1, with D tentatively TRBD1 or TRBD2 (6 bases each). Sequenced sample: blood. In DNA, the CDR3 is TGTGCCAGCAGTTACTCGACGGGGGCCCCCAATGAGCAGTTCTTC. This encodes CASSYSTGAPNEQFF.